These 8 T cell receptor beta chains were sequenced from one sample in a study of OX40 agonist ivuxolimab in advanced cancers. Sequencing was performed with immunoSEQ multiplex PCR; in TCRdb, only in-frame clones are kept and a portion is missing. The sample lists about 44,000 clones; about 90% were seen once. Sequencing was performed on CD4+ or CD8+ T cells sorted from blood, taken in a trial of the OX40 agonist ivuxolimab. These receptors originate from an adult with an advanced solid tumor such as melanoma, head and neck, liver or kidney cancer.

This chain joins TRBV7-2 and TRBJ1-1; D ambiguous. V lost 1 base to trimming and J lost 5 bases, with 8 bases between them. This CDR3 has 13 amino acids. CDR1 and CDR2 from the germline V gene are SGHTA and FQGNSA. As DNA, the CDR3 is TGTGCCAGCAGCTTAGGGTACGCGACTGAAGCTTTCTTT. Its translation: CASSLGYATEAFF.

This clone occurred once. The rearrangement uses TRBV4-1 and TRBJ2-7; no firm D call. Per the germline V gene, CDR1 is MGHRA and CDR2 is YSYEKL. The CDR3 is 16 residues long. V lost 4 bases to trimming and J lost 2 bases, with 18 bases between them. The CDR3 bases are TGCGCCAGCAGCCTAGATCCGAAACAGCCCACCTACGAGCAGTACTTC. Encoded protein: CASSLDPKQPTYEQYF.

V is TRBV7-9 and J is TRBJ2-7; unclear D gene. Trimming shortened V by 3 bases and J by 4 bases, and 10 bases separated the two germline ends. The CDR3 contains 13 residues. From germline, CDR1 is SEHNR and CDR2 FQNEAQ (reference sequence). The CDR3 bases are TGTGCCAGCAGCTTTCTGAACGGGTACGAGCAGTACTTC. Protein product: CASSFLNGYEQYF.

The rearrangement links TRBV7-6 to TRBJ2-5; D not resolved. Trimming removed 1 base at V and 0 bases at J, with 6 bases between. CDR1 and CDR2 from the germline V gene are SGHVS and FNYEAQ. The CDR3 spans 14 residues. The CDR3 nucleotides are TGTGCCAGCAGCTTAGAGAAGTACCAAGAGACCCAGTACTTC. It translates to CASSLEKYQETQYF. The entire variable domain, with the rest obtained from reference TRBV7-6 and TRBJ2-5, is as follows: GAGVSQSPRYKVTKRGQDVALRCDPISGHVSLYWYRQALGQGPEFLTYFNYEAQQDKSGLPNDRFSAERPEGSISTLTIQRTEQRDSAMYRCASSLEKYQETQYFGPGTRLLVL.

J is TRBJ1-4 and V is TRBV28; D unresolved. CDR3 size: 14 residues. V lost 6 bases and J 2 bases, leaving 10 bases between the germline ends. Germline CDR1 is MDHEN and CDR2 is SYDVKM. Here the CDR3 reads CASSPIATNEKLFF. In DNA, the CDR3 is TGTGCCAGCAGCCCTATCGCGACTAATGAAAAACTGTTTTTT.

The chain has TRBV21-1 and TRBJ1-1. TRBV21-1 represents a pseudogene. The CDR3 sequence is 18 residues long. The CDR3 loop reads CASSKARSQIWGYTEAFF. The CDR3 DNA is TGTGCCAGCAGCAAAGCGAGAAGCCAGATCTGGGGGTACACTGAAGCTTTCTTT.

This chain connects TRBV19 to TRBJ2-7; D may be TRBD2 (6 bases). The CDR3 has 13 amino acids. CDR1 and CDR2 (germline): LNHDA, SQIVND (reference sequence). V shed 3 bases and J shed 3 bases, with 9 bases lying between them. The CDR3 DNA sequence: TGTGCCAGTAGTATCGGGGGTGACTACGAGCAGTACTTC. Residues: CASSIGGDYEQYF.

The CDR3 sequence: CASSFPSLGYTEAFF. The CDR3, as DNA: TGTGCCAGCAGTTTTCCCTCTTTGGGGTACACTGAAGCTTTCTTT. The chain carries TRBV28 and TRBJ1-1; D ambiguous. V lost 3 bases and J lost 3, with 14 bases in between. The CDR3 runs to 15 residues. CDR1 MDHEN and CDR2 SYDVKM come from the germline V gene.